This entry concerns a single T cell receptor (beta chain). Donors, without exception, were Caucasian adults residing in Nashville, Tennessee. This sample is drawn from a study of shared clonotypes between healthy human individuals. There are 14 residues in the CDR3. Trimming removed 2 bases from V and 0 bases from J, with 7 bases in between. The germline gives CDR1 SEHNR, CDR2 FQNEAQ (reference sequence). Produced via immunoSEQ multiplex PCR; TCRdb's table is partial and in-frame only. The sample records roughly 660,000 clones, around 90% being singletons. Sequenced input: memory CD8+ T cells from PBMCs. Regarding subset: CD45RO+ cells pooled with CCR7-negative TemRA cells. The sequence was obtained from a man aged 18 to 30 in good health. Some clones in this sample may be carry-over from other donors' samples. The chain uses TRBV7-9 and TRBJ1-2, with D unresolved. CDR3: CASSLISPNYGYTF. The CDR3 DNA follows: TGTGCCAGCAGCTTAATTTCTCCTAACTATGGCTACACCTTC.